The sequence of this T cell receptor beta chain was determined in a study of Ad26.COV2.S vaccination and SARS-CoV-2 variants. Method: immunoSEQ multiplex PCR; TCRdb's copy keeps in-frame clones and lacks some. The table lists 250,000 to 300,000 clones, about 87% of them singletons. Concerning this clone: Its antigen remains unknown.

Germline CDR1 and CDR2: GTSNPN and SVGIG (reference sequence). The CDR3 consists of 14 residues. V was clipped by 4 bases and J by 2 bases, with 12 bases between them. Study conclusions and caveats: Ad26.COV2.S recipients had broader spike-specific TCRs (P = 0.0014). Total T cell responses were possibly underestimated by TCR breadth and depth analyses.

Documented treatment: roughly 20 received Ad26.COV2.S at low or high dose, single or two shots; roughly 5 received placebo; per-sample allocation not given. Sample collection was performed on day 63 after the first vaccine or placebo injection. Here the sequenced sample was peripheral blood, taken in a trial of Ad26.COV2.S vaccine versus placebo. The clonotype comes from a person aged 18-65 years who received the Ad26.COV2.S COVID-19 vaccine or a placebo. The chain employs TRBV30 and TRBJ1-3; D is unresolved. CDR3 protein: CAWTPAGAGNTIYF. CDR3 nucleotide sequence: TGTGCCTGGACCCCAGCAGGCGCTGGAAACACCATATATTTT.